The rows below give T cell receptor beta chains drawn from one sample of a study of graft-versus-host responses after intestinal transplantation. Profiling relied on immunoSEQ multiplex PCR, and the TCRdb table lists in-frame clones only, not all of them. The sample carries roughly 40,000 clones, 91% recorded once. Sequenced here: PBMCs, sampled around 43 weeks after intestinal transplant. These receptors came from a human patient who received an intestinal transplant, so some T cells may come from the graft donor. The CDR3 runs from the conserved cysteine through the conserved F or W. Fields, in order: V gene, CDR3 protein.

TRBV4-2,CASSQEGGETQYF
TRBV4-1,CASSQGPQGSPLHF
TRBV6-1,CASSLRQGNTEAFF
TRBV9,CASSVGGGGEETQYF
TRBV9,CASSVDPGQPYGYTF
TRBV5-1,CASSLGAASGNTIYF
TRBV5-1,CASSSGLAGGASYNEQFF
TRBV18,CASSPPMADTQYF
TRBV6-6,CASRTSVDEQYF
TRBV7-3,CASSLNPGGTDTQYF
TRBV7-7,CASSLFEGEPQHF
TRBV4-1,CASSQGRSEQFF
TRBV6-6,CASRAGDRAYNEQFF
TRBV7-2,CASSLSYIQYF
TRBV25-1,CASSGGTSGRYNEQFF
TRBV5-6,CASSLVRDYLDTQYF
TRBV28,CASSPLSGMGTDTQYF
TRBV6-4,CASSDSSGGATGELFF
TRBV2,CASSPGQGMNTEAFF
TRBV19,CASSIIGQTGVQPQHF
TRBV5-1,CASSLLGQGSSGSSYNSPLHF
TRBV27,CASSLWVTPSGANVLTF
TRBV2,CASSGRGTGNSPLHF
TRBV18,CASSQRATGGGTEAFF
TRBV10-3,CAMREGNSPLHF
TRBV6-1,CASIRTSGTYNEQFF
TRBV2,CASSAGLAGYNEQFF
TRBV25-1,CASSERATGTGGTDTQYF
TRBV10-3,CAISSYGGENTIYF
TRBV2,CASSGPLTGVGVMTSIQYF